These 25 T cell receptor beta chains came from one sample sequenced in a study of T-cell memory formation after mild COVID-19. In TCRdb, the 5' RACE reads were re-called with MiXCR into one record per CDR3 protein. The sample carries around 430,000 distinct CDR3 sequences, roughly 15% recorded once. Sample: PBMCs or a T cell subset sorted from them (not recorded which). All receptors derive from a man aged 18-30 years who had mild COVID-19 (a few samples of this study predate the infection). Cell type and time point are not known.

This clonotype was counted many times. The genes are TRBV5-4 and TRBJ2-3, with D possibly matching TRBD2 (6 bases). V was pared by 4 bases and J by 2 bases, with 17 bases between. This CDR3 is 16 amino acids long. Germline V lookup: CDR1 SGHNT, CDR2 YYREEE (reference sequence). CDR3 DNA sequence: TGTGCCAGCAGCATAAGACTAGAAAGGCTCACAGATACGCAGTATTTT. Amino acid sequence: CASSIRLERLTDTQYF.

The DNA of the CDR3 is TGTGCCAGCAGCCAAGGGACAGGGGGAACCGGGGAGCTGTTTTTT. It codes for CASSQGTGGTGELFF. The chain links TRBV5-4 to TRBJ2-2; TRBD1 agrees at 11 bases. The J segment lost 5 bases and the V segment lost 4 bases, leaving 4 bases of the junction unmatched. The CDR3 runs to 15 residues. Germline loops: CDR1 SGHNT, CDR2 YYREEE (reference sequence). The whole variable domain, filled in from reference TRBV5-4 and TRBJ2-2, reads ETGVTQSPTHLIKTRGQQVTLRCSSQSGHNTVSWYQQALGQGPQFIFQYYREEENGRGNFPPRFSGLQFPNYSSELNVNALELDDSALYLCASSQGTGGTGELFFGEGSRLTVL.

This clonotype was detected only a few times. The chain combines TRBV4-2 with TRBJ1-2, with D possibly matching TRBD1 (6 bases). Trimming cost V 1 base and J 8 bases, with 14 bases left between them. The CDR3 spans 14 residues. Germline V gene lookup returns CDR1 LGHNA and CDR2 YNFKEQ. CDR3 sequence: CASSQGFTGTGYTF. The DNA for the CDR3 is TGTGCCAGCAGCCAAGGATTCACAGGGACCGGCTACACCTTC.

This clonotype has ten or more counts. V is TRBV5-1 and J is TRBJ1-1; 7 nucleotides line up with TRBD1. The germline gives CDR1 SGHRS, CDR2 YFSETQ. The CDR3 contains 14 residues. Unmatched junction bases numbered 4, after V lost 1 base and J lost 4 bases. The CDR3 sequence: CASSLQGGSTEAFF. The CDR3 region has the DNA TGCGCCAGCAGCTTGCAGGGGGGCAGCACTGAAGCTTTCTTT.

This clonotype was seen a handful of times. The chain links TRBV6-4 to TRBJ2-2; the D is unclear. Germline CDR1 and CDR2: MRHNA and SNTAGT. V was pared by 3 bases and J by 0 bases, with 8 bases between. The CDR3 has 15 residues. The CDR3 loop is CASSERSSNTGELFF. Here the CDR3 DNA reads TGTGCCAGCAGTGAGCGGTCCTCGAACACCGGGGAGCTGTTTTTT.

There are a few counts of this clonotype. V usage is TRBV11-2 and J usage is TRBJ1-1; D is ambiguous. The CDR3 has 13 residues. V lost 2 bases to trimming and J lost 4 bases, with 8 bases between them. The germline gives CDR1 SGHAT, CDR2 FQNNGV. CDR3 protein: CASSLSESTEAFF. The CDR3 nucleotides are TGTGCCAGCAGCTTATCGGAGTCCACTGAAGCTTTCTTT.

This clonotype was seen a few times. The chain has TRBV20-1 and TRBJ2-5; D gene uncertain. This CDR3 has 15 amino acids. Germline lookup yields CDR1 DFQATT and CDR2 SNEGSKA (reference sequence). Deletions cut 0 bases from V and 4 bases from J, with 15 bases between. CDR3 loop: CSARDGSAKAETQYF. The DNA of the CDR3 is TGCAGTGCTAGAGACGGGTCCGCTAAGGCAGAGACCCAGTACTTC.

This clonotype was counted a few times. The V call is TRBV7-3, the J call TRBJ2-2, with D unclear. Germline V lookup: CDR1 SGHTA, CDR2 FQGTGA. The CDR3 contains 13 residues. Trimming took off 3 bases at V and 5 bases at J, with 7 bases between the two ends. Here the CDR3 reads CASSLQVTGELFF. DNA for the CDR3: TGTGCCAGCAGCTTGCAAGTGACCGGGGAGCTGTTTTTT.

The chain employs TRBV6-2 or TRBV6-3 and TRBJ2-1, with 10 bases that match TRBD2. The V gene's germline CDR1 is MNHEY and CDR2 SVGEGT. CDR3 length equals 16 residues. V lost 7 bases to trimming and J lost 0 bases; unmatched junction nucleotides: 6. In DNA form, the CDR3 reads TGTGCCAGCACCGGACTAGCGGACCTCTCCTACAATGAGCAGTTCTTC. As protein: CASTGLADLSYNEQFF.

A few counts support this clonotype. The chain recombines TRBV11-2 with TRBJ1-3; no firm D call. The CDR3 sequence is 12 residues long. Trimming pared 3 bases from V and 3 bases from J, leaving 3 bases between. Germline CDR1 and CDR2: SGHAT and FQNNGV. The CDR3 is CASSFDGNTIYF. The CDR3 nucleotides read TGTGCCAGCAGCTTCGATGGAAACACCATATATTTT.

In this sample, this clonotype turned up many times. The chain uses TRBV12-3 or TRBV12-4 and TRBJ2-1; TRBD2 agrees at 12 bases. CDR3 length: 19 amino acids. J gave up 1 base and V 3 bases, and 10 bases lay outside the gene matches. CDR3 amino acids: CASSFASGGVYYSYNEQFF. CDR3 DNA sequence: TGTGCCAGCAGTTTCGCTAGCGGGGGGGTATATTATTCCTACAATGAGCAGTTCTTC.

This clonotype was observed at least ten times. CDR3 DNA: TGTGCCAGCCGGGACAGGGTAGTTCAGCCCCAGCATTTT. Encoded protein: CASRDRVVQPQHF. V usage is TRBV12-3 or TRBV12-4 and J usage is TRBJ1-5, with 9 nucleotides matching TRBD1. After removal of 8 bases from V and 6 bases from J, the junction contained 5 bases not matched to a gene. The CDR3 loop spans 13 amino acids.

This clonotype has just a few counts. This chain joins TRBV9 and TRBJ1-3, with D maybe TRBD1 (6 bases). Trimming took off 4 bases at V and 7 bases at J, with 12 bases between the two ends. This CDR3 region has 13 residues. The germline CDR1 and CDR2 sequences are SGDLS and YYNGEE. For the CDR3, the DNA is TGTGCCAGCAGCCCGGGACATGGGAACACCATATATTTT. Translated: CASSPGHGNTIYF.

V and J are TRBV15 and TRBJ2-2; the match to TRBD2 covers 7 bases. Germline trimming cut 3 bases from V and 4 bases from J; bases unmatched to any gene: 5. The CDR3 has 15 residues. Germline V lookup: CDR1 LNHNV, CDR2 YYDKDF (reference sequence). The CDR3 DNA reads TGTGCCACCAGCAGGGGGGGGTTCGGCACCGGGGAGCTGTTTTTT. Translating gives CATSRGGFGTGELFF.

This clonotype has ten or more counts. This chain's CDR3 is CASNRGGSTDTQYF. The CDR3 coding sequence is TGCGCCAGCAATAGGGGTGGAAGCACAGATACGCAGTATTTT. The chain employs TRBV5-1 and TRBJ2-3; maybe TRBD1 (5 bases). Germline V gene sequence: CDR1 SGHRS, CDR2 YFSETQ. The CDR3 runs to 14 residues. Deletions cut 6 bases from V and 0 bases from J, with 11 bases between.

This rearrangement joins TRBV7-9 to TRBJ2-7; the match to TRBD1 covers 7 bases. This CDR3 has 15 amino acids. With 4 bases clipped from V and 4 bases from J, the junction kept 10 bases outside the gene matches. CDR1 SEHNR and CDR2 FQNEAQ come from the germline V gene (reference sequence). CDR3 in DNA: TGTGCCAGCAGCTCCACACGGACAGGAATATACGAGCAGTACGTC. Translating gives CASSSTRTGIYEQYV.

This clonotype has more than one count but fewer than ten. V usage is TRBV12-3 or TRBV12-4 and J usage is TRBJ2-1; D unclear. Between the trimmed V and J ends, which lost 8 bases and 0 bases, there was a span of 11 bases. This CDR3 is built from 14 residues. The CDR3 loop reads CASGSRSSYNEQFF. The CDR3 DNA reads TGTGCCAGCGGAAGTCGCAGCTCCTACAATGAGCAGTTCTTC.

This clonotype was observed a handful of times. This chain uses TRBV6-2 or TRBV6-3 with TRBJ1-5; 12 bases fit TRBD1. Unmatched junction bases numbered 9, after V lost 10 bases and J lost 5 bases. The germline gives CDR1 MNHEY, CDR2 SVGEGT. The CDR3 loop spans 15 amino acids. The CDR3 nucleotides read TGTGCCACCTTCACCGGGACAGGGGGCGATCAGCCCCAGCATTTT. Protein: CATFTGTGGDQPQHF.

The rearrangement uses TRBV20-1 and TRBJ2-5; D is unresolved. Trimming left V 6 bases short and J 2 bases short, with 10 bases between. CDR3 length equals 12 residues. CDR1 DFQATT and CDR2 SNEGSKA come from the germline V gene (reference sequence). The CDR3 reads CSAPRGQETQYF. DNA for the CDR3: TGCAGTGCCCCTCGCGGTCAAGAGACCCAGTACTTC.

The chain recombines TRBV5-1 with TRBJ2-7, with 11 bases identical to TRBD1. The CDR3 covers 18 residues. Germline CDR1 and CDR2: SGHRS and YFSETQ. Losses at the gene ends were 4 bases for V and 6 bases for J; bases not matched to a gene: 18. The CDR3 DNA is TGCGCCAGCAGCAGAGCCGGGACAGGGGGACCCCAGACTGGCGAGCAGTACTTC. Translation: CASSRAGTGGPQTGEQYF.

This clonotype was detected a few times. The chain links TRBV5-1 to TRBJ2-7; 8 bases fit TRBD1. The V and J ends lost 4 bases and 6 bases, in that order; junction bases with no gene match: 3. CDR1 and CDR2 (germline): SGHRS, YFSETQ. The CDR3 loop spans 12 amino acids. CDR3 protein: CASSGQGPEQYF. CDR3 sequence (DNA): TGCGCCAGCAGCGGACAGGGTCCCGAGCAGTACTTC.

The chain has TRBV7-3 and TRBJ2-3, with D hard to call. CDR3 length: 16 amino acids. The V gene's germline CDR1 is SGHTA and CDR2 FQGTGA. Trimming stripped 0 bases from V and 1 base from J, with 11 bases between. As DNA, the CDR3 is TGTGCCAGCAGCTTAACCCTCGCGAGCGGCACAGATACGCAGTATTTT. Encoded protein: CASSLTLASGTDTQYF.

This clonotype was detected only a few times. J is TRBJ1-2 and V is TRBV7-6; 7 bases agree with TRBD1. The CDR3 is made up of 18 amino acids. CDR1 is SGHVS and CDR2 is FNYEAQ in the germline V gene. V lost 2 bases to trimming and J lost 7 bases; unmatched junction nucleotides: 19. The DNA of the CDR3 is TGTGCCAGCAGCTTAACGGTACAGGGGCCTATCTGGTCGGGTGGCTACACCTTC. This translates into CASSLTVQGPIWSGGYTF.

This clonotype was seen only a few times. CDR3 protein: CASSLALRGTYDNSPLHF. CDR3 in DNA: TGTGCCAGCAGCTTAGCGCTCAGGGGGACTTATGATAATTCACCCCTCCACTTT. The chain has TRBV7-8 and TRBJ1-6; 7 positions agree with TRBD1. V trimming: 0 bases; J trimming: 5 bases; junction bases outside the gene matches: 10. The CDR3 is 18 amino acids. CDR1 SGHVS and CDR2 FQNEAQ come from the germline V gene.

CDR3 sequence: CASSRGTGNEKLFF. In DNA form, the CDR3 reads TGTGCCAGCAGCCGCGGGACAGGGAATGAAAAACTGTTTTTT. The chain uses TRBV7-6 and TRBJ1-4; TRBD1 matches at 9 bases. CDR1 is SGHVS and CDR2 is FNYEAQ in the germline V gene. The CDR3 covers 14 residues. J gave up 5 bases and V 5 bases, and 3 bases lay outside the gene matches.